A single TCR beta chain is shown here with its context. Its antigen remains undetermined. Base quality data are lacking; no much larger clone is found one base away. Using the deep immunoSEQ assay, TCR CDR3 regions were amplified from genomic DNA by multiplex PCR. For each cell subset, the extracted genomic DNA was distributed evenly across all wells of several immunoSEQ 96-well plates, and each plate served as one replicate. For unsorted PBMC, about 0.3 ug genomic DNA, equal to around 30,000 T cell genomes, was loaded into each replicate PCR. Ten immunoSEQ deep assay plates were used to sequence the unsorted PBMC genomic DNA. The purified libraries were quantified using a Qubit 3.0 fluorometer, sized with a Bioanalyzer 2100, and then quantified again using the KAPA Library Quantification kit. Every immunoSEQ 96-well plate was sequenced on a dedicated single-read 150-cycle Illumina NextSeq 550 flow cell. On the authors' methods: Because the immunoSEQ output included only junctional sequences and no quality scores, the filtering could not be the same as the filtering used for full-length reads. Sequences were annotated with PyIR, a Python wrapper for IgBLAST v1.9, using IMGT germline references to assign V/J genes and CDR3. Any read was removed if the V/J assignment was weak (E-value above 1e-6), the CDR3 was missing, or the read contained stop codons, out-of-frame junctions, or ambiguous translated residues. V3J clonotypes were defined by identical inferred V gene, J gene, and CDR3 amino acid sequence. To compute the percentage overlap between repertoires, the number of shared unique clonotypes was divided by the size of the smaller repertoire. Repertoire richness was assessed with RTK rarefaction, the Chao1 estimator, and Recon v2.1 estimates of unobserved clonotypes. The immuneACCESS repertoire file appears here via TCRdb, limited to in-frame rearrangements. These files lack a portion of the clones; in checked studies, under half of the deficit traces to unresolved V genes, and the cause of the others is not known. The V and J calls and clone size come from that table; D and trimming were worked out from the DNA. The sample table records around 440,000 clones; more than 70% of these occur just once. The ten largest make up 12% of the sample.

This record comes from a study of shared clonotypes between healthy human individuals (dated by TCRdb to 2020 to 2022). Looking at the study overall: The cohort included three men and two women between 18 and 49 years of age. Per donor, leukapheresis produced somewhere between about 0.94 and 10 billion PBMCs. To increase sequencing depth and limit assay-specific biases, TCR repertoire library preparation and sequencing were carried out by different laboratories using diverse techniques. The study deeply sequenced blood TCR repertoires of about five healthy adults to estimate repertoire size and the extent of clonotype sharing between individuals.

What the work shows at the level of the full study, not this receptor alone: Sampling was limited to blood, and TCR repertoires in tissue likely differ from TCR repertoires in blood. Pairwise subsampling led to the expectation that sequencing depth would affect the degree of clonotype sharing among donors. The genetic and exposure-history diversity represented was limited by the small number of donors.

The donors were healthy, HIV-negative adults with no recently reported acute infections or vaccinations. Every donor was a Caucasian adult living in Nashville, Tennessee, USA. For unsorted samples, about 90 million PBMCs were counted, and genomic DNA was extracted using the QIAamp DNA Blood Mini kit. After blood collection by leukapheresis, PBMCs were isolated using Ficoll-Histopaque density gradient centrifugation and then cryopreserved in the vapor phase of liquid nitrogen. Material: PBMCs. The clonotype was recovered from a woman aged 35 to 49 in good health. Some clones in this sample may be carry-over from other donors' samples.

The nucleotide sequence is given as TGTGCCAGCAGCCCTCCGACAGTGTTGTACGAGCAGTACTTC. This codes for CASSPPTVLYEQYF. The chain uses TRBV28 and TRBJ2-7, with a weak D call of TRBD1 (5 bases match). The germline V gene encodes CDR1 MDHEN and CDR2 SYDVKM. The CDR3 sequence holds 14 residues, the cysteine and phenylalanine included. Only the CDR3 DNA stays, 42 bases, in frame from base 1. V drops 6 bases and J drops 4 bases, leaving 16 bases in between.